This TCR beta chain was found in a study of blood T cell repertoires in COVID-19. Background on the study: Samples representing acute and convalescent COVID-19 were sourced from the United States, Italy and Spain. Sample material is recorded as cDNA or gDNA derived from T cells, B-cell-depleted T cells, or PBMCs.

One Seattle source followed patients from active infection through their disease course. Per the original data handling: The authors estimated nucleated cell counts from reference gene primer amplification. Some clones are missing from TCRdb's copy, which holds only in-frame ones; the method was immunoSEQ multiplex PCR. The V and J calls and the clone size are those of that table, but D and trimming were determined from the DNA. The sample has under 200,000 clones; less than 90% are singletons. V was trimmed by 2 bases and J by 2 bases, leaving 10 bases between them. In germline, CDR1 is MNHNS, CDR2 SASEGT. The CDR3 has 14 residues. This clone occurred a few times.

This receptor was obtained from a woman in her seventies with COVID-19, enrolled during active disease. The sequencing input was peripheral blood. The chain combines TRBV6-1 with TRBJ2-7; tentatively, D is TRBD2 (5 bases). The CDR3 DNA reads TGTGCCAGCAGTGAATTGGGGAGCACCTACGAGCAGTACTTC. This gives the protein CASSELGSTYEQYF.